Presented here are 8 T cell receptor beta chains from one specimen sequenced in a study of graft-versus-host responses after intestinal transplantation. Produced via immunoSEQ multiplex PCR; TCRdb's table is partial and in-frame only. The sample lists just under 55,000 clones; more than 80% were seen once. This specimen consisted of PBMCs, obtained nearly 670 days after intestinal transplant. These TCRs come from a human patient who received an intestinal transplant, so some T cells may come from the graft donor.

This chain connects TRBV9 to TRBJ1-2; 9 bases line up with TRBD1. Per the germline V gene, CDR1 is SGDLS and CDR2 is YYNGEE. This CDR3 comprises 15 residues. The J segment lost 7 bases and the V segment lost 0 bases, leaving 7 bases of the junction unmatched. CDR3 nucleotides: TGTGCCAGCAGCGTAGATCCCGGGACAGGGCCTGGCTACACCTTC. Translation gives CASSVDPGTGPGYTF.

The chain is built from TRBV5-1 and TRBJ2-3; 10 positions match TRBD2. Germline V CDR1 and CDR2: SGHRS, YFSETQ. The ends lost 5 bases at V and 2 bases at J; junction bases unmatched: 5. The CDR3 runs 15 residues. Here the CDR3 reads CASRSTSGITDTQYF. The CDR3, as DNA: TGCGCCAGCAGGTCCACTAGCGGGATCACAGATACGCAGTATTTT.

This clone was detected only once. The V call is TRBV6-5, the J call TRBJ1-6, with 9 bases matching TRBD1. Germline CDR1 is MNHEY and CDR2 is SVGAGI. The CDR3 is made up of 14 amino acids. Losses at the gene ends were 6 bases for V and 6 bases for J; bases not matched to a gene: 3. This CDR3 is CASSMTGGNSPLHF. The CDR3 coding sequence is TGTGCCAGCAGCATGACAGGGGGTAATTCACCCCTCCACTTT.

The genes are TRBV14 and TRBJ2-7; the D gene is possibly TRBD1 (5 bases). The CDR3 sequence is 14 residues long. V shed 4 bases and J shed 5 bases, with 15 bases lying between them. The germline V gene has CDR1 SGHDN and CDR2 FVKESK. The CDR3 here is CASSRIQGPDEQYF. The CDR3 DNA reads TGTGCCAGCAGCCGGATCCAGGGTCCGGACGAGCAGTACTTC.

This chain uses TRBV19 with TRBJ2-5, with 13 bases identical to TRBD2. V gave up 0 bases and J gave up 5 bases; unmatched junction bases: 9. The germline V gene has CDR1 LNHDA and CDR2 SQIVND (reference sequence). This CDR3 has 18 amino acids. Here the CDR3 reads CASSIEGLAGAKLETQYF. DNA of the CDR3: TGTGCCAGTAGTATAGAAGGACTAGCGGGGGCAAAACTGGAGACCCAGTACTTC.

The chain employs TRBV15 and TRBJ2-2; D might be TRBD2 (6 bases). The V and J ends lost 8 bases and 3 bases respectively, with 13 bases between them. Germline V gene lookup returns CDR1 LNHNV and CDR2 YYDKDF (reference sequence). This CDR3 region has 14 residues. The CDR3 spells CATWGLEYTGELFF. CDR3 DNA sequence: TGTGCCACCTGGGGACTTGAGTACACCGGGGAGCTGTTTTTT.

The gene calls are TRBV7-9 and TRBJ2-5, with 7 positions matching TRBD1. The CDR3 sequence is 15 residues long. Looked up from germline, CDR1 is SEHNR and CDR2 is FQNEAQ (reference sequence). V was pared by 2 bases and J by 2 bases, with 5 bases of the junction left unmatched. CDR3 in amino acids: CASSLYPGQQETQYF. CDR3 in DNA: TGTGCCAGCAGCTTATACCCGGGACAGCAAGAGACCCAGTACTTC. Together with reference TRBV7-9 and TRBJ2-5, the CDR3 gives the full variable domain: DTGVSQNPRHKITKRGQNVTFRCDPISEHNRLYWYRQTLGQGPEFLTYFQNEAQLEKSRLLSDRFSAERPKGSFSTLEIQRTEQGDSAMYLCASSLYPGQQETQYFGPGTRLLVL.

J is TRBJ1-1 and V is TRBV7-2; D not certain. The CDR3 sequence is 13 residues long. Trimming removed 4 bases from V and 0 bases from J, with 6 bases in between. Germline V gives CDR1 SGHTA, CDR2 FQGNSA. CDR3 in DNA: TGTGCCAGCAGCTCCCAGATGAACACTGAAGCTTTCTTT. This codes for CASSSQMNTEAFF.